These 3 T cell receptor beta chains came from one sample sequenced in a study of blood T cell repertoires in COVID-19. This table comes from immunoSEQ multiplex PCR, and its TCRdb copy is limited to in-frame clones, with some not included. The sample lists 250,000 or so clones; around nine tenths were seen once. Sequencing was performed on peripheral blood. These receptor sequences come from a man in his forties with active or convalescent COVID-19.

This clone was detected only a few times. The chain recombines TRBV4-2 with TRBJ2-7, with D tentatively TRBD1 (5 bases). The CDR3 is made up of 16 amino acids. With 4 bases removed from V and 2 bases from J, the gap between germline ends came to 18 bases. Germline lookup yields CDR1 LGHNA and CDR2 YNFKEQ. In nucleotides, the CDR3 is TGTGCCAGCAGCCCAAAAGGAGCCAGGGAAACCTACGAGCAGTACTTC. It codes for CASSPKGARETYEQYF.

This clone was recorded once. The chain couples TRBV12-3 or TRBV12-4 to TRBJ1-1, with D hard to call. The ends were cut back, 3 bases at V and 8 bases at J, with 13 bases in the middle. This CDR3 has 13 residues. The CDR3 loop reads CASSFAGQAEAFF. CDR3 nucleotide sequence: TGTGCCAGCAGTTTTGCGGGTCAGGCCGAAGCTTTCTTT.

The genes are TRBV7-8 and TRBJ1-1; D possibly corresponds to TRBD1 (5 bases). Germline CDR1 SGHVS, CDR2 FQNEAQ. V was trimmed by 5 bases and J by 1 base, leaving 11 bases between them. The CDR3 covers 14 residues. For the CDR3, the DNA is TGTGCCAGCAGCCCAAGCGGGGGGAACACTGAAGCTTTCTTT. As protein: CASSPSGGNTEAFF.